This TCR beta chain originates from a study of blood T cell repertoires in COVID-19. In the study overall: COVID-19 samples, acute and convalescent, were from the United States, Italy and Spain.

The authors' processing: Scientists estimated how many nucleated cells there were by amplifying reference gene primers. TCRdb's table, derived via immunoSEQ multiplex PCR, lists solely in-frame clones and lacks some. V and J calls and clone size follow that table, whereas D and trimming were derived from the DNA. This table holds roughly 60,000 clones, just under 85% found once. CDR1 is SGHNT, CDR2 YYREEE, per germline (reference sequence). This CDR3 is 16 amino acids long. With 4 bases clipped from V and 8 bases from J, the junction kept 10 bases outside the gene matches. The chain recombines TRBV5-4 with TRBJ1-6, with TRBD1 matching 9 bases. The source of this sequence is a man between 60 and 75 years old with acute or convalescent COVID-19. The sequenced sample consisted of peripheral blood. The CDR3 DNA follows: TGTGCCAGCAGCGATCCCGACAGGGGGGAGGATTCACCCCTCCACTTT. This sequence encodes CASSDPDRGEDSPLHF.